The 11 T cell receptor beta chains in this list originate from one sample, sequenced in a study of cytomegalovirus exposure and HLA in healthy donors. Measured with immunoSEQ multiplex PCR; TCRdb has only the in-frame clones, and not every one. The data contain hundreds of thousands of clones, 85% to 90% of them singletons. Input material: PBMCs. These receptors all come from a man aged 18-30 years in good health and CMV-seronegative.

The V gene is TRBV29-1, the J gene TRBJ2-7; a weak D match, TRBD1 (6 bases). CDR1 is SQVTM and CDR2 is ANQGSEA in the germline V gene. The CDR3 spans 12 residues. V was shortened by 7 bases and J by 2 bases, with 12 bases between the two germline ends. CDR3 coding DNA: TGCAGCGCACAGGGCTTCGCCTACGAGCAGTACTTC. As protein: CSAQGFAYEQYF.

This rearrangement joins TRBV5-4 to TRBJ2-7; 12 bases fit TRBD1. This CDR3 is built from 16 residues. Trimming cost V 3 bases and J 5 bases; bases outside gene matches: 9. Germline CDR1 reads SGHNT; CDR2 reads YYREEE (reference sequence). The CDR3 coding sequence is TGTGCCAGCAGCTACGATCCGGGACAGGGGGCTAACGAGCAGTACTTC. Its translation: CASSYDPGQGANEQYF.

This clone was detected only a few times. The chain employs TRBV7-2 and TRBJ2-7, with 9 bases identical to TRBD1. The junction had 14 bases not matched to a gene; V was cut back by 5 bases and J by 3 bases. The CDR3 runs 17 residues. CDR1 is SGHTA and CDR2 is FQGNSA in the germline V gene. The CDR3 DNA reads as TGTGCCAGCAGCCCCCGAGGACCTTGGGACAGGGTCTACGAGCAGTACTTC. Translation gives CASSPRGPWDRVYEQYF.

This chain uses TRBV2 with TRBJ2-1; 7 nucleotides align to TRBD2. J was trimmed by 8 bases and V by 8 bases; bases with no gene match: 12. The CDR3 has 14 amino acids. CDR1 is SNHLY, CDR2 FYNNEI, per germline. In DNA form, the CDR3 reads TGTGCCAGCGAGAGGCGCGGGAGAGGAGATGAGCAGTTCTTC. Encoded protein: CASERRGRGDEQFF.

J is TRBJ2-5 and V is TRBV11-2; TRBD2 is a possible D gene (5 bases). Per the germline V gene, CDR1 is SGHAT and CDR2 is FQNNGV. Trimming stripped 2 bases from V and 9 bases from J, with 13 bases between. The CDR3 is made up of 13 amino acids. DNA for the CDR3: TGTGCCAGCAGCTTACTTGGACGGGATTCCCAGTACTTC. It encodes CASSLLGRDSQYF.

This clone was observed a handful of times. The CDR3: CASSPSGGGPDTQYF. The DNA of the CDR3 is TGTGCCAGCAGTCCGTCAGGGGGCGGCCCAGATACGCAGTATTTT. J is TRBJ2-3 and V is TRBV27, with 8 positions matching TRBD1. The V gene end was trimmed by 5 bases and the J gene end by 4 bases; junction bases not matched to a gene: 8. Germline V CDR1 and CDR2: MNHEY, SMNVEV (reference sequence). The CDR3 loop spans 15 amino acids.

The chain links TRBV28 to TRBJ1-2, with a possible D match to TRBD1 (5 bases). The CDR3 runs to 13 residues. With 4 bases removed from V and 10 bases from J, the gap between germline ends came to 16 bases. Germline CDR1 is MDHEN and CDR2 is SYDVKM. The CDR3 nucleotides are TGTGCCAGCAGTTCCCGGGGGATCGAGGACTACACCTTC. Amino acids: CASSSRGIEDYTF.

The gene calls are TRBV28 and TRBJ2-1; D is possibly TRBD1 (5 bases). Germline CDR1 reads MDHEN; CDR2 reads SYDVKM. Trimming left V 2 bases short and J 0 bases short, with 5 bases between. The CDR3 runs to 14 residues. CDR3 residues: CASSLRGSYNEQFF. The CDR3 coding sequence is TGTGCCAGCAGTTTAAGGGGCTCCTACAATGAGCAGTTCTTC.

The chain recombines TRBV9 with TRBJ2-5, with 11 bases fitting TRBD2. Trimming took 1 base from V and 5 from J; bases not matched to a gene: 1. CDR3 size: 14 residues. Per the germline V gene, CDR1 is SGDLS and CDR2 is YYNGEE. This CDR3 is CASSVTSGSETQYF. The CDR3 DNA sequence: TGTGCCAGCAGCGTAACTAGCGGGAGTGAGACCCAGTACTTC.

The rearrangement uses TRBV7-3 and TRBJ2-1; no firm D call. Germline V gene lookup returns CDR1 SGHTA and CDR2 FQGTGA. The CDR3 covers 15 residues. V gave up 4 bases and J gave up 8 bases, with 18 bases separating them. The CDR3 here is CASSSIGGMADEQFF. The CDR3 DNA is TGTGCCAGCAGCTCCATAGGCGGTATGGCGGATGAGCAGTTCTTC.

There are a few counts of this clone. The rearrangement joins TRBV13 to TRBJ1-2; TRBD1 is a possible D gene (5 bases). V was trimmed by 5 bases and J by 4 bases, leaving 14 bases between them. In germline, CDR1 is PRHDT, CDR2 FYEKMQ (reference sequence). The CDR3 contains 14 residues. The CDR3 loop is CASSARVALYGYTF. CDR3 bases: TGTGCCAGCAGCGCCAGGGTGGCCCTCTATGGCTACACCTTC. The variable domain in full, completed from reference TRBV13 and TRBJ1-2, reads AAGVIQSPRHLIKEKRETATLKCYPIPRHDTVYWYQQGPGQDPQFLISFYEKMQSDKGSIPDRFSAQQFSDYHSELNMSSLELGDSALYFCASSARVALYGYTFGSGTRLTVV.